The 2 T cell receptor beta chains listed next were all sequenced from one sample in a study of CD8+CD57+ T cells in acquired aplastic anemia. According to the study, genomic DNA was the template for TCR beta VDJ and CDR3 profiling. TCRdb reanalysed the reads using MiXCR and keeps one entry per CDR3 protein. The table lists approximately 300,000 distinct CDR3 sequences, approximately 58% of them singletons. Patients selected for sequencing had displayed CD8+CD57+ cell expansion by flow cytometry. Sequences were obtained from sorted CD4+, CD8+, or CD8+CD57+ T cells (not recorded which) from PBMCs. Source of these receptors: a human donor with aplastic anemia.

This rearrangement joins TRBV10-3 to TRBJ1-5; 7 nucleotides match TRBD1. V gave up 0 bases and J gave up 6 bases; unmatched junction bases: 8. The CDR3 runs to 16 residues. In germline, CDR1 is ENHRY, CDR2 SYGVKD. This chain's CDR3 is CAISESVRGRVQPQHF. For the CDR3, the DNA is TGTGCCATCAGTGAGTCAGTCAGGGGGAGGGTTCAGCCCCAGCATTTT.

V is TRBV2 and J is TRBJ2-5; D may be TRBD2 (5 bases). V gave up 7 bases and J gave up 0 bases, with 9 bases separating them. The CDR3 contains 13 residues. Germline CDR1 SNHLY, CDR2 FYNNEI. The chain's CDR3 is CASTKDYQETQYF. In DNA, the CDR3 is TGTGCCAGCACCAAGGACTACCAAGAGACCCAGTACTTC. Full variable domain (rest looked up from reference TRBV2 and TRBJ2-5): EPEVTQTPSHQVTQMGQEVILRCVPISNHLYFYWYRQILGQKVEFLVSFYNNEISEKSEIFDDQFSVERPDGSNFTLKIRSTKLEDSAMYFCASTKDYQETQYFGPGTRLLVL.